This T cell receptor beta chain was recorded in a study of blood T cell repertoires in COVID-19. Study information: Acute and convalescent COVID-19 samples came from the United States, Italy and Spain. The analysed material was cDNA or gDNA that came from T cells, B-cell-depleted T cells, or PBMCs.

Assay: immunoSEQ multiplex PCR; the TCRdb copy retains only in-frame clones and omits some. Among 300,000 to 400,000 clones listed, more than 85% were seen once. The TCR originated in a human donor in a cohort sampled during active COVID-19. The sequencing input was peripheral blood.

The CDR3 bases are TGTGCCAGCAGCTTCGGCAGGCCCTACGAGCAGTACTTC. Translated, it gives CASSFGRPYEQYF. This chain joins TRBV7-8 and TRBJ2-7; D is unclear. The germline V and J ends were trimmed by 3 bases and 2 bases, with 8 bases remaining between them. There are 13 residues in the CDR3. From germline, CDR1 is SGHVS and CDR2 FQNEAQ.